This T cell receptor (beta chain) was obtained from a study of T cell responses to AZD1222 COVID-19 vaccine. This CDR3 is 13 amino acids long. Trimming removed 4 bases from V and 4 bases from J, with 11 bases in between. The V gene's germline CDR1 is SNHLY and CDR2 FYNNEI. The data were produced by immunoSEQ multiplex PCR, yet TCRdb's version contains in-frame clones alone and is incomplete. The sample records over 120,000 clones, 75% to 90% being singletons. This chain uses TRBV2 with TRBJ2-7, with D uncertain. This clonotype was sampled from an adult in good health. Sequences were derived from peripheral blood, sampled on day 0 of AZD1222 vaccination. Here the CDR3 reads CASSGYTQYEQYF. The DNA for the CDR3 is TGTGCCAGCAGTGGGTACACCCAATACGAGCAGTACTTC.